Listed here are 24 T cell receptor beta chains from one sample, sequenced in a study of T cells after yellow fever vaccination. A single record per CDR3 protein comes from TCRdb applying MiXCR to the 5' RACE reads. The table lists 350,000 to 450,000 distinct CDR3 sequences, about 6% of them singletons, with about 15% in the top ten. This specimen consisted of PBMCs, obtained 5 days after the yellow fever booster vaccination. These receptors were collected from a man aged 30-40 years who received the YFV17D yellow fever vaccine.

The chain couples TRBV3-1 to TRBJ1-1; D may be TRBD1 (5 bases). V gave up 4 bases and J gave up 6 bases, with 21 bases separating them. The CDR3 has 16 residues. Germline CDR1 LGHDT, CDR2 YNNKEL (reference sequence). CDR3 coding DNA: TGTGCCAGCAGCCCAGACAAGGGGAATGATGGGGCTGAAGCTTTCTTT. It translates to CASSPDKGNDGAEAFF.

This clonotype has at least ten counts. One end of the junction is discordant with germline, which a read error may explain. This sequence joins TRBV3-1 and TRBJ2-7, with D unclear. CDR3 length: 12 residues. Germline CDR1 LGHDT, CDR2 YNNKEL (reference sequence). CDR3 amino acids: CASSLNSYEQYF. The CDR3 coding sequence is TGCGCCAGCAGCTTGAACAGCTACGAGCAGTACTTC.

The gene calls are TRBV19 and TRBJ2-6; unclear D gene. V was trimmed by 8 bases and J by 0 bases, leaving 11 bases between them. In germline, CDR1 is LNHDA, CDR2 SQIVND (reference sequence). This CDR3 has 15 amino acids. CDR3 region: CASVSRSSGANVLTF. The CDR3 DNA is TGTGCCAGTGTTTCTCGGAGCTCTGGGGCCAACGTCCTGACTTTC.

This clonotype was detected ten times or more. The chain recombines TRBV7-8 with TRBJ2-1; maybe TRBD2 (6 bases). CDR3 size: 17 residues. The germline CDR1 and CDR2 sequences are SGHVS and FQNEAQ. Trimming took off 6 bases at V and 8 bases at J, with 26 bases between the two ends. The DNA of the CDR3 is TGTGCCAGCAGAAAGCAAGGGTTAGCGGACCGCCCCCATGAGCAGTTCTTC. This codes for CASRKQGLADRPHEQFF.

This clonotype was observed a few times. Here the CDR3 reads CASSKTERQGDTGELFF. CDR3 bases: TGTGCCAGCAGCAAAACCGAGAGACAGGGAGACACCGGGGAGCTGTTTTTT. The chain employs TRBV21-1 and TRBJ2-2; the table calls TRBD1, which could not be checked here. TRBV21-1 is a pseudogene segment. This CDR3 is built from 17 residues.

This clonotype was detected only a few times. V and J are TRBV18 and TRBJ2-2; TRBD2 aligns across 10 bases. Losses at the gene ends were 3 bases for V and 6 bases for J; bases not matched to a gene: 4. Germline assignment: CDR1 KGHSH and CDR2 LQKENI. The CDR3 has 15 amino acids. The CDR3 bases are TGTGCCAGCTCACCTCTAGCGGGAGATTCCGGGGAGCTGTTTTTT. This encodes CASSPLAGDSGELFF. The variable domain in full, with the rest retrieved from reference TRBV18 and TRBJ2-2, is NAGVMQNPRHLVRRRGQEARLRCSPMKGHSHVYWYRQLPEEGLKFMVYLQKENIIDESGMPKERFSAEFPKEGPSILRIQQVVRGDSAAYFCASSPLAGDSGELFFGEGSRLTVL.

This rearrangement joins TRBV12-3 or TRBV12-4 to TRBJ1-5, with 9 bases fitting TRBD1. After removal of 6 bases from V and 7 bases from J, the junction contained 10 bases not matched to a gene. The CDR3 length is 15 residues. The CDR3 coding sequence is TGTGCCAGCAGCCGCGGGACAGGGAATCGCCAGCCCCAGCATTTT. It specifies CASSRGTGNRQPQHF.

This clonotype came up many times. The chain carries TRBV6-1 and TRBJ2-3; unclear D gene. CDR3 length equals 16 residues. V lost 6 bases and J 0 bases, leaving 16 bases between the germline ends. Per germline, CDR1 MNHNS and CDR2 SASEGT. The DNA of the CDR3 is TGTGCCAGCAGGAACCTCCGCGAGAGAAGCACAGATACGCAGTATTTT. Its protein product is CASRNLRERSTDTQYF.

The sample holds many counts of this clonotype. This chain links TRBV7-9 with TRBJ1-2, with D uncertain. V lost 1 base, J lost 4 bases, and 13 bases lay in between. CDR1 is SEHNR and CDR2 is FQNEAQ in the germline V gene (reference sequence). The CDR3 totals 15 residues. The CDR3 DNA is TGTGCCAGCAGCTTAGGCCAGGCCGTGGTCTATGGCTACACCTTC. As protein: CASSLGQAVVYGYTF.

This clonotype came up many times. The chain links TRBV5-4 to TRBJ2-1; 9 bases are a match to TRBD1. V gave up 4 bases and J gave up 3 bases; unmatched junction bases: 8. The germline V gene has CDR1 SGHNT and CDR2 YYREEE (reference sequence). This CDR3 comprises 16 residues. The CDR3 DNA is TGTGCCAGCAGCGTCCCGGGACAGGGCAGCTACAATGAGCAGTTCTTC. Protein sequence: CASSVPGQGSYNEQFF. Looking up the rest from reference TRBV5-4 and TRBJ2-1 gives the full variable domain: ETGVTQSPTHLIKTRGQQVTLRCSSQSGHNTVSWYQQALGQGPQFIFQYYREEENGRGNFPPRFSGLQFPNYSSELNVNALELDDSALYLCASSVPGQGSYNEQFFGPGTRLTVL.

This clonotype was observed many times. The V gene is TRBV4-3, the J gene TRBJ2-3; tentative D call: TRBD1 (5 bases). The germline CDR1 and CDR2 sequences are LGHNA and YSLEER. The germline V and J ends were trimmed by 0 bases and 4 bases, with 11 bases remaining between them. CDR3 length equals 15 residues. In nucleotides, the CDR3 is TGCGCCAGCAGCCAAGACTGGGGCATGCCAGATACGCAGTATTTT. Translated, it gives CASSQDWGMPDTQYF.

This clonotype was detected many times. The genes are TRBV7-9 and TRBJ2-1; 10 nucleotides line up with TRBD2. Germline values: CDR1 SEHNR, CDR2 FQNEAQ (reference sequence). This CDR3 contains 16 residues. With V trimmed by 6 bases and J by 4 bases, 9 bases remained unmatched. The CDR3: CASSPGLADRYNEQFF. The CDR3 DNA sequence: TGTGCCAGCAGTCCCGGACTAGCGGATCGTTACAATGAGCAGTTCTTC.

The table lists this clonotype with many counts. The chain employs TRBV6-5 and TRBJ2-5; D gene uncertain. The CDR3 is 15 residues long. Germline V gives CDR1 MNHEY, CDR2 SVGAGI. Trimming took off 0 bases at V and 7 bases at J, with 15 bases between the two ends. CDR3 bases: TGTGCCAGCAGTTACTCGATTGCAGTGGCTACGACCCAGTACTTC. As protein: CASSYSIAVATTQYF.

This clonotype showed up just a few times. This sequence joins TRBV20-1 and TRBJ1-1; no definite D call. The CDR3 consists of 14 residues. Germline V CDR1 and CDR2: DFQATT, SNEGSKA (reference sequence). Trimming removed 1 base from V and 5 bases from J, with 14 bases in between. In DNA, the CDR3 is TGCAGTGCTAGAGTAAGACCGGCATTGACTGAAGCTTTCTTT. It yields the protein CSARVRPALTEAFF.

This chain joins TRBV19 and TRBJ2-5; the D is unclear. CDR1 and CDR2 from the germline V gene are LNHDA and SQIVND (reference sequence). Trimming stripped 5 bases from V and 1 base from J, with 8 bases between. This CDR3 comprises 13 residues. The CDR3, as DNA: TGTGCCAGTAGTTTATGGCCCCAAGAGACCCAGTACTTC. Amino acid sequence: CASSLWPQETQYF.

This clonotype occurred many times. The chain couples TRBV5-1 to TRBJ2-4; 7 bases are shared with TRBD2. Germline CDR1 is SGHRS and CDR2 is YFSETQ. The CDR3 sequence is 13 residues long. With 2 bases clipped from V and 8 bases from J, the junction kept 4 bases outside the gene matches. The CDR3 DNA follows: TGCGCCAGCAGCTTAGTGGGAGGGGACATTCAGTACTTC. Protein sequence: CASSLVGGDIQYF. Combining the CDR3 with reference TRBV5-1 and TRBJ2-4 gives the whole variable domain KAGVTQTPRYLIKTRGQQVTLSCSPISGHRSVSWYQQTPGQGLQFLFEYFSETQRNKGNFPGRFSGRQFSNSRSEMNVSTLELGDSALYLCASSLVGGDIQYFGAGTRLSVL.

The chain's CDR3 is CSARPGTGRTDTQYF. The CDR3 DNA sequence: TGCAGTGCTAGGCCCGGGACAGGGAGGACAGATACGCAGTATTTT. The rearrangement uses TRBV20-1 and TRBJ2-3; 9 bases match TRBD1. Germline V gene lookup returns CDR1 DFQATT and CDR2 SNEGSKA (reference sequence). This CDR3 has 15 residues. V was pared by 3 bases and J by 3 bases, with 7 bases of the junction left unmatched.

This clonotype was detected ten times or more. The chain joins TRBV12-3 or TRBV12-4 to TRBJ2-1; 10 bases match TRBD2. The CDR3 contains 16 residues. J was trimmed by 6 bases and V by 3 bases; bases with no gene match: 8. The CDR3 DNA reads TGTGCCAGCAGTTTTACTAGCGGGACTCCTCGCAATGAGCAGTTCTTC. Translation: CASSFTSGTPRNEQFF.

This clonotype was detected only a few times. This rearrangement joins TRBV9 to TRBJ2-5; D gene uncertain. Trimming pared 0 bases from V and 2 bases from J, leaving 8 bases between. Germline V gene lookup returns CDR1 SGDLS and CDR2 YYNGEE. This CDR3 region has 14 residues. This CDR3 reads CASSVGTEQETQYF. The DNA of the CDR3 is TGTGCCAGCAGCGTAGGAACAGAACAAGAGACCCAGTACTTC.

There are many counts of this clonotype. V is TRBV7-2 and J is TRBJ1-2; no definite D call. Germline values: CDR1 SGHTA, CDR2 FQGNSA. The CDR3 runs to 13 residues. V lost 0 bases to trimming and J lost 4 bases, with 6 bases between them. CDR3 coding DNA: TGTGCCAGCAGCTTAGCAGGGAGCTATGGCTACACCTTC. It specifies CASSLAGSYGYTF.

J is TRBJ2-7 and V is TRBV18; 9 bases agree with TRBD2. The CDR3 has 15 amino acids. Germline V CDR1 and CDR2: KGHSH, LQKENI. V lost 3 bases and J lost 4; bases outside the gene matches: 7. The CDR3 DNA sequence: TGTGCCAGCTCACCCAGTAGCGGGAGTCTGTACGAGCAGTACTTC. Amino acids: CASSPSSGSLYEQYF.

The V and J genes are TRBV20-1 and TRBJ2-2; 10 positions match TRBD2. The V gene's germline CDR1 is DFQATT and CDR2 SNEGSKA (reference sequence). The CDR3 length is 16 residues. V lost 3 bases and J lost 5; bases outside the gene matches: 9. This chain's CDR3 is CSASGLAGDGTGELFF. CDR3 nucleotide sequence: TGCAGTGCTAGTGGGCTAGCGGGAGATGGAACCGGGGAGCTGTTTTTT.

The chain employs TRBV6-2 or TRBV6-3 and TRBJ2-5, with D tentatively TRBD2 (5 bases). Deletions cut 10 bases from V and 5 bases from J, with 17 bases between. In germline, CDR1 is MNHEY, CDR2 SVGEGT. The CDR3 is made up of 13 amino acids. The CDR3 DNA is TGTGCCACCCGTCGGGTAGGACTGGAGACCCAGTACTTC. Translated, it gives CATRRVGLETQYF.

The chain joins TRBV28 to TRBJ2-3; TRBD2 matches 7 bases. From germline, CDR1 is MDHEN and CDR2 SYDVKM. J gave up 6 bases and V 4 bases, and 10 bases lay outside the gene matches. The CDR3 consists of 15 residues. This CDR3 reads CASSSPGWRGDTQYF. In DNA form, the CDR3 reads TGTGCCAGCAGTTCCCCGGGGTGGCGGGGGGATACGCAGTATTTT.